This T cell receptor beta chain was documented in a study of T cell changes during pregnancy in multiple sclerosis. The CDR3 runs 14 residues. V dropped 6 bases and J dropped 10 bases, with 21 bases sitting between them. The V gene's germline CDR1 is SNHLY and CDR2 FYNNEI. The method was immunoSEQ multiplex PCR; TCRdb's version includes in-frame clones alone and lacks a portion of them. The table shows under 80,000 clones, with around 94% occurring only once. The J gene is TRBJ2-5, the V gene TRBV2; tentatively, D is TRBD2 (6 bases). This TCR derives from a female donor with multiple sclerosis, enrolled in a pregnancy study. Source: peripheral blood, taken before pregnancy. CDR3 amino acids: CASRSQGVGGYQYF. CDR3 nucleotides: TGTGCCAGCAGATCCCAAGGCGTGGGGGGTTACCAGTACTTC.